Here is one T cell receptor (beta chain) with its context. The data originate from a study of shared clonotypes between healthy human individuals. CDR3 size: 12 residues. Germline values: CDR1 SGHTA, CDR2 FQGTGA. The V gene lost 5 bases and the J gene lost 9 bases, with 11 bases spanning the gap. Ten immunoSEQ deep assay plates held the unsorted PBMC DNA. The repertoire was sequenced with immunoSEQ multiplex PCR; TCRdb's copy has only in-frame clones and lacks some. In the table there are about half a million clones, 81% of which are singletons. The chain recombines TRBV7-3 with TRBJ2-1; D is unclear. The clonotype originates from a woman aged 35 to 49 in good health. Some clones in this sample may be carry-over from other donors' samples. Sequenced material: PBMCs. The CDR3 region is CASSPASSEQFF. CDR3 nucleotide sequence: TGTGCCAGCAGCCCCGCTAGTTCTGAGCAGTTCTTC.